A selection of T cell receptor beta chains follows, all from one sample in a study of T-cell reconstitution after alpha-beta-depleted transplantation in children. TCRdb analysed the PCR reads with MiXCR anew, one entry per CDR3 protein. The sample shows 200,000 to 250,000 distinct CDR3 sequences, roughly a tenth of them seen only once. The input for sequencing was PBMCs, taken before TCRalphabeta/CD19-depleted stem cell transplant. The source of these receptors is a child under two years old with acute myeloid leukemia, due to receive a stem cell transplant. CDR3s include the opening cysteine and the closing phenylalanine or tryptophan. Some rows have no size entry. The others give once, few or many, or a class for an expanded clone.

v_call clone_size cdr3_aa
TRBV10-3 many CAISESKGGVYIQYF
TRBV5-1 many CASSLDLLNTGELFF
TRBV28 NA CASSLPGLYNEQFF
TRBV11-2 many CASSFRRGIYNEQFF
TRBV10-3 few CAIRSRDLAHEQYF
TRBV30 NA CAWSGGSNQPQHF
TRBV7-3 many CASSSIVGGNGELFF
TRBV15 many CATSRSGVHEQYF
TRBV6-1 many CASSAPGVWTQYF
TRBV20-1 many CSASSNYEAFF
TRBV28 many CASSSGQTYRGGTEAFF
TRBV20-1 many CSARDTGRTYNSPLHF
TRBV7-2 many CASSRRRRTGAQGYSHSPLHF
TRBV12-3/TRBV12-4 few CASSPPKNTEAFF
TRBV29-1 few CSVEEGSREQYF
TRBV13 once CASSFRRLRETQYF
TRBV7-2 many CASSLVGSSYEQYF
TRBV20-1 many CSARGYGYTF
TRBV5-1 NA CASSFSGRAPQYF
TRBV27 many CATSPWGNNQPQHF
TRBV28 NA CASSLHGAYNEQFF
TRBV5-1 NA CASSSTPPGPRGNIQYF
TRBV7-2 many CASSPDGSYSYEQYF
TRBV5-1 many CASSLDSSSPDTQYF
TRBV5-1 many CASSLQGPDNEQFF
TRBV29-1 few CSVADSRNQPQHF
TRBV29-1 many CSVEDEGTGGQPQHF
TRBV6-5 few CASSLGQRDGYTF
TRBV12-3/TRBV12-4 many CASSFRGGGGTDTQYF
TRBV12-3/TRBV12-4 many CASSPGPGYRFTEAFF
TRBV7-2 many CASSPPRQNANYGYTF
TRBV6-5 many CASSYWGGAATYEQYF
TRBV20-1 many CSARGIGGGYNEQFF
TRBV24-1 many CATSSDGGRIEQFF
TRBV20-1 few CSASSRGRRDRYEQYF
TRBV5-1 many CATRPGTGSETQYF
TRBV11-2 many CASSLMVRGQGGNQPQHF
TRBV12-3/TRBV12-4 many CASTRFGGYNEQFF
TRBV7-9 many CASLLAGADTQYF
TRBV27 many CASSRQASTDTQYF
TRBV7-2 many CASSLSGPDTEAFF
TRBV12-3/TRBV12-4 NA CASSLRQGKYNEQFF
TRBV12-3/TRBV12-4 many CASSSPERYNEQFF
TRBV12-3/TRBV12-4 many CASSWTFTDTQYF
TRBV12-3/TRBV12-4 many CASSGADGNTEAFF
TRBV7-9 many CASSLDRSGDTQYF
TRBV12-3/TRBV12-4 many CASTHGVYNEQFF
TRBV7-2 many CASRALGTPIPFGYTF
TRBV6-1 many CASSGPGQGREKLFF
TRBV5-5 many CASSLAVTTGNTIYF
TRBV5-1 many CASSLSGPETQYF
TRBV27 many CASSLSSGANVLTF
TRBV14 NA CASSQVGRREQYF
TRBV12-3/TRBV12-4 many CASLGQGAAGELFF
TRBV3-1 many CASSQDSRGAFALSSYEQYF
TRBV6-5 many CASSYTGAGEKLFF
TRBV19 many CASNEAPGVAQHF
TRBV5-3 NA CAMSLGQGKNIQYF
TRBV5-6 many CASRFRDSQNTGELFF
TRBV7-9 many CASSLFLPGELFF